One and the same sample provided the 29 T cell receptor beta chains below, sequenced in a study of blood T cell repertoires in COVID-19. Clones were sequenced by immunoSEQ multiplex PCR, and TCRdb holds only the in-frame ones, with some missing. Of just over 70,000 clones detected, about four fifths appear once; the ten largest clones hold 15% to 20%. The sequenced material came from peripheral blood. The receptor set was obtained from a man between 65 and 85 years old who had recovered from COVID-19.

There are a few counts of this clone. The V gene is TRBV21-1, the J gene TRBJ2-3; the table calls TRBD2, which could not be checked here. TRBV21-1 is shown as a pseudogene. The CDR3 is made up of 17 amino acids. The CDR3, as DNA: TGTGCCAGCAGCAAAGTCCCTAGGAGGAGGGTCACAGATACGCAGTATTTT. Translating gives CASSKVPRRRVTDTQYF.

The CDR3 here is CASRTGVGRGNEQFF. CDR3 bases: TGTGCCAGCAGGACAGGGGTTGGGCGCGGCAATGAGCAGTTCTTC. The V and J genes are TRBV7-3 and TRBJ2-1; 8 positions match TRBD1. The germline CDR1 and CDR2 sequences are SGHTA and FQGTGA. V lost 6 bases, J lost 6 bases, and 10 bases stayed unmatched. There are 15 residues in the CDR3.

This clone was counted once. The rearrangement joins TRBV14 to TRBJ1-1; no reliable D call. V was cut by 1 base and J by 1 base, with 16 bases left in between. CDR1 and CDR2 (germline): SGHDN, FVKESK. This CDR3 has 17 residues. CDR3 bases: TGTGCCAGCAGCCAAGTGGCGAATCGGGTCCCGAACACTGAAGCTTTCTTT. It codes for CASSQVANRVPNTEAFF.

This clone appeared a single time. The genes are TRBV6-6 and TRBJ2-3; no definite D call. Between the trimmed V and J ends, which lost 6 bases and 8 bases, there was a span of 9 bases. Germline-derived CDR1 and CDR2 are MNHNY and SVGAGI (reference sequence). CDR3 length: 11 amino acids. The CDR3 nucleotides read TGTGCCAGCAGCCGGCCAGGTACGCAGTATTTT. Translating gives CASSRPGTQYF.

The V gene is TRBV19, the J gene TRBJ1-2; D gene unclear. The CDR3 totals 12 residues. The V end lost 4 bases, the J end lost 4 bases, and 7 bases lay between the germline ends. In germline, CDR1 is LNHDA, CDR2 SQIVND (reference sequence). The CDR3 region is CASSNRGYGYTF. CDR3 bases: TGTGCCAGTAGTAATCGGGGCTATGGCTACACCTTC.

CDR3 protein: CAIRTTGGDGTEAFF. CDR3 in DNA: TGTGCCATCAGGACGACAGGGGGCGACGGCACTGAAGCTTTCTTT. This chain links TRBV10-3 with TRBJ1-1, with 10 bases aligning to TRBD1. The CDR3 sequence is 15 residues long. The V and J ends lost 6 bases and 4 bases, in that order; junction bases with no gene match: 8. Germline V gives CDR1 ENHRY, CDR2 SYGVKD.

The genes are TRBV7-6 and TRBJ2-7; 11 bases agree with TRBD1. Losses at the gene ends were 5 bases for V and 3 bases for J; bases not matched to a gene: 6. The germline gives CDR1 SGHVS, CDR2 FNYEAQ. The CDR3 covers 15 residues. The CDR3 nucleotides read TGTGCCAGCAGCCTGAGGGGGACAGGGGGCTACGAGCAGTACTTC. Encoded protein: CASSLRGTGGYEQYF.

This clone turned up a few times. The chain joins TRBV28 to TRBJ2-4; TRBD1 matches 11 bases. Germline CDR1 is MDHEN and CDR2 is SYDVKM. V shed 2 bases, J shed 11 bases, and the junction held 11 bases outside the gene matches. The CDR3 sequence is 16 residues long. In DNA form, the CDR3 reads TGTGCCAGCAGTTTAGCGGGACAGGGGGTGCACAGTCTTCAGTACTTC. Protein sequence: CASSLAGQGVHSLQYF.

The chain couples TRBV6-5 to TRBJ1-2, with 7 positions matching TRBD1. In germline, CDR1 is MNHEY, CDR2 SVGAGI. CDR3 size: 13 residues. V lost 5 bases, J lost 3 bases, and 3 bases stayed unmatched. Written as DNA, the CDR3 is TGTGCCAGCAGTAGACAGGGTGACTATGGCTACACCTTC. Its translation: CASSRQGDYGYTF.

This clone was seen once. The chain uses TRBV7-9 and TRBJ1-2, with TRBD1 matching 9 bases. The CDR3 covers 13 residues. The V segment lost 5 bases and the J segment 6 bases; nucleotides outside the gene matches: 4. CDR1 SEHNR and CDR2 FQNEAQ come from the germline V gene (reference sequence). The CDR3 DNA is TGTGCCAGCAGCCGGGACAGGGTCGATGGCTACACCTTC. This gives the protein CASSRDRVDGYTF.

The chain has TRBV19 and TRBJ2-1, with 9 positions matching TRBD2. The CDR3 loop spans 15 amino acids. Unmatched junction bases numbered 9, after V lost 7 bases and J lost 5 bases. Germline-derived CDR1 and CDR2 are LNHDA and SQIVND (reference sequence). The CDR3 loop reads CASTQSGGRNNEQFF. CDR3 sequence (DNA): TGTGCCAGTACCCAGAGCGGGGGGAGGAACAATGAGCAGTTCTTC.

This clone was seen once. This chain links TRBV7-9 with TRBJ2-7; 14 nucleotides agree with TRBD2. Germline trimming cut 3 bases from V and 7 bases from J; bases unmatched to any gene: 8. The CDR3 contains 16 residues. Germline CDR1 and CDR2: SEHNR and FQNEAQ (reference sequence). The CDR3 loop reads CASSLGTSGSLREQYF. The DNA of the CDR3 is TGTGCCAGCAGCTTGGGGACTAGCGGGAGCTTGAGAGAGCAGTACTTC.

The chain carries TRBV28 and TRBJ2-5; the D gene is possibly TRBD2 (6 bases). The CDR3 is 16 amino acids. Germline CDR1 is MDHEN and CDR2 is SYDVKM. Trimming removed 5 bases at V and 2 bases at J, with 18 bases between. CDR3 amino acids: CASSGGGTANQETQYF. The CDR3 DNA reads as TGTGCCAGCAGTGGAGGCGGGACCGCCAATCAAGAGACCCAGTACTTC.

The rearrangement links TRBV4-2 to TRBJ1-2; 8 bases match TRBD1. This CDR3 has 16 amino acids. The trim removed 0 bases at V and 6 bases at J, leaving 9 bases unmatched. Germline V gene lookup returns CDR1 LGHNA and CDR2 YNFKEQ. The CDR3 nucleotides read TGTGCCAGCAGCCAAGAGGGCAGGGGGCCTCGGGATGGCTACACCTTC. Translation gives CASSQEGRGPRDGYTF.

In its sample, this clone was seen once. The chain couples TRBV6-5 to TRBJ2-3; a weak D match, TRBD2 (5 bases). The CDR3 totals 13 residues. V lost 6 bases to trimming and J lost 1 base, with 8 bases between them. Germline CDR1 MNHEY, CDR2 SVGAGI. CDR3 in amino acids: CASRGSGTDTQYF. The CDR3 DNA reads as TGTGCCAGCAGGGGTAGCGGCACAGATACGCAGTATTTT.

This clone was detected only once. V gene TRBV9 combines with J gene TRBJ2-7; a possible D gene is TRBD1 (6 bases). The length of the CDR3 is 14 residues. V gave up 0 bases and J gave up 2 bases, with 9 bases separating them. From germline, CDR1 is SGDLS and CDR2 YYNGEE. The CDR3 bases are TGTGCCAGCAGCGTAGGGGGGCAGACCTACGAGCAGTACTTC. It codes for CASSVGGQTYEQYF.

The chain joins TRBV2 to TRBJ1-5; D is undetermined. Per the germline V gene, CDR1 is SNHLY and CDR2 is FYNNEI. The CDR3 has 14 amino acids. Trimming removed 4 bases from V and 4 bases from J, with 11 bases in between. CDR3 region: CASSVTVTNQPQHF. The CDR3 coding sequence is TGTGCCAGCAGTGTAACGGTAACTAATCAGCCCCAGCATTTT.

The genes are TRBV4-3 and TRBJ1-6, with D perhaps matching TRBD1 (5 bases). This CDR3 contains 17 residues. Germline-derived CDR1 and CDR2 are LGHNA and YSLEER. Trimming removed 1 base from V and 7 bases from J, with 17 bases in between. The DNA of the CDR3 is TGCGCCAGCAGCCAAGGGACATCAGGATCGTGGAATTCACCCCTCCACTTT. This sequence encodes CASSQGTSGSWNSPLHF.

This chain connects TRBV7-8 to TRBJ2-2, with 9 positions matching TRBD2. Trimming removed 5 bases from V and 4 bases from J; junction bases left unmatched: 5. Per germline, CDR1 SGHVS and CDR2 FQNEAQ. The CDR3 sequence is 15 residues long. CDR3 sequence: CASSPGLAPTGELFF. The CDR3 region has the DNA TGTGCCAGCAGCCCTGGACTAGCGCCCACCGGGGAGCTGTTTTTT.

This clone was picked up one time. V and J are TRBV19 and TRBJ2-5, with 8 positions matching TRBD2. From germline, CDR1 is LNHDA and CDR2 SQIVND (reference sequence). Unmatched junction bases numbered 13, after V lost 3 bases and J lost 4 bases. CDR3 length: 17 amino acids. The CDR3 nucleotides are TGTGCCAGTAGTATCCAGGGTAGCGGGAAGGGAAGAGAGACCCAGTACTTC. This translates into CASSIQGSGKGRETQYF.

The V call is TRBV11-3, the J call TRBJ2-7; TRBD1 matches 8 bases. The J segment lost 3 bases and the V segment lost 5 bases, leaving 9 bases of the junction unmatched. This CDR3 contains 15 residues. CDR1 SGHNT and CDR2 YENEEA come from the germline V gene. For the CDR3, the DNA is TGTGCCAGCAGCCCAACAAGAGACAGGGGCTACGAGCAGTACTTC. Amino acid sequence: CASSPTRDRGYEQYF.

The chain recombines TRBV18 with TRBJ2-1; TRBD1 aligns across 9 bases. The CDR3 loop spans 16 amino acids. Germline trimming cut 3 bases from V and 5 bases from J; bases unmatched to any gene: 8. Looked up from germline, CDR1 is KGHSH and CDR2 is LQKENI. The CDR3 region has the DNA TGTGCCAGCTCACCTTCCGGGACAGGGAGGGACAATGAGCAGTTCTTC. Translated, it gives CASSPSGTGRDNEQFF. Variable domain in full (rest from reference TRBV18 and TRBJ2-1): NAGVMQNPRHLVRRRGQEARLRCSPMKGHSHVYWYRQLPEEGLKFMVYLQKENIIDESGMPKERFSAEFPKEGPSILRIQQVVRGDSAAYFCASSPSGTGRDNEQFFGPGTRLTVL.

J is TRBJ2-7 and V is TRBV3-1 (or the pseudogene TRBV3-2); 7 nucleotides match TRBD2. The germline V gene has CDR1 LGHDT and CDR2 YNNKEL (reference sequence). J gave up 4 bases and V 1 base, and 4 bases lay outside the gene matches. This CDR3 is built from 14 residues. The CDR3 DNA reads TGTGCCAGCAGCCAAGGCCGGGACTATTACGAGCAGTACTTC. Protein product: CASSQGRDYYEQYF.

V usage is TRBV7-3 and J usage is TRBJ2-5, with 9 bases aligning to TRBD1. The CDR3 totals 15 residues. The ends lost 0 bases at V and 2 bases at J; junction bases unmatched: 1. Germline CDR1 SGHTA, CDR2 FQGTGA. The CDR3 is CASSLTGTGQETQYF. The CDR3, as DNA: TGTGCCAGCAGCTTAACCGGGACAGGGCAAGAGACCCAGTACTTC. The entire variable domain, with the rest obtained from reference TRBV7-3 and TRBJ2-5, is as follows: GAGVSQTPSNKVTEKGKYVELRCDPISGHTALYWYRQSLGQGPEFLIYFQGTGAADDSGLPNDRFFAVRPEGSVSTLKIQRTERGDSAVYLCASSLTGTGQETQYFGPGTRLLVL.

This clone was detected only once. This chain uses TRBV6-5 with TRBJ1-2; D possibly corresponds to TRBD1 (6 bases). The CDR3 is 14 amino acids. Germline values: CDR1 MNHEY, CDR2 SVGAGI. V lost 5 bases to trimming and J lost 2 bases, with 12 bases between them. The CDR3 loop reads CASSIRTANYGYTF. In DNA form, the CDR3 reads TGTGCCAGCAGTATCAGGACAGCAAACTATGGCTACACCTTC.

The chain couples TRBV2 to TRBJ1-2; TRBD1 matches 7 bases. J lost 6 bases, V lost 4 bases, and 8 bases had no gene match. CDR3 size: 14 residues. The germline V gene has CDR1 SNHLY and CDR2 FYNNEI. In nucleotides, the CDR3 is TGTGCCAGCAGTGCTAGACAGGGCGTGGATGGCTACACCTTC. Amino acid sequence: CASSARQGVDGYTF.

V usage is TRBV7-2 and J usage is TRBJ2-5; the D gene is possibly TRBD2 (6 bases). Germline V lookup: CDR1 SGHTA, CDR2 FQGNSA. The V end lost 1 base, the J end lost 5 bases, and 14 bases lay between the germline ends. The CDR3 covers 15 residues. CDR3 sequence (DNA): TGTGCCAGCAGCTTAGTGGGGTTACGGGAGGAGACCCAGTACTTC. It is translated as CASSLVGLREETQYF.

V and J are TRBV2 and TRBJ1-2; 7 bases line up with TRBD1. CDR1 and CDR2 from the germline V gene are SNHLY and FYNNEI. After removal of 5 bases from V and 3 bases from J, the junction contained 3 bases not matched to a gene. The CDR3 contains 13 residues. The CDR3 spells CASSPDRDYGYTF. CDR3 nucleotide sequence: TGTGCCAGCAGTCCCGACAGGGACTATGGCTACACCTTC.

The V gene is TRBV6-2 or TRBV6-3, the J gene TRBJ1-1; TRBD1 aligns across 11 bases. CDR1 and CDR2 (germline): MNHEY, SVGEGT. With V trimmed by 5 bases and J by 4 bases, 6 bases remained unmatched. The CDR3 spans 15 residues. For the CDR3, the DNA is TGTGCCAGCAGTAAGGACAGGGGGCTCGGCACTGAAGCTTTCTTT. Its protein is CASSKDRGLGTEAFF.